A single sample gave rise to the 10 T cell receptor beta chains below, sequenced in a study of shared clonotypes between healthy human individuals. Libraries were prepared by immunoSEQ multiplex PCR; TCRdb keeps only in-frame clonotypes and omits some of them. The table shows roughly 720,000 clones, with 90% occurring only once. The sequenced sample was memory CD8+ T cells from PBMCs. Sample subset: CD45RO+ cells pooled with CCR7-negative TemRA cells. Source of these receptors: a man aged 18 to 29 in good health. Some clones in this sample may be carry-over from other donors' samples.

The rearrangement links TRBV28 to TRBJ2-7; no reliable D call. Germline V CDR1 and CDR2: MDHEN, SYDVKM. With 1 base removed from V and 2 bases from J, the gap between germline ends came to 9 bases. The CDR3 runs 14 residues. CDR3 nucleotides: TGTGCCAGCAGTTTATTACAGCAACCCTACGAGCAGTACTTC. Its translation: CASSLLQQPYEQYF.

The rearrangement joins TRBV19 to TRBJ1-5; no clear D gene. V lost 5 bases to trimming and J lost 3 bases, with 20 bases between them. The CDR3 has 17 amino acids. CDR1 and CDR2 (germline): LNHDA, SQIVND (reference sequence). The CDR3 coding sequence is TGTGCCAGTAGTCCGCTCTATGGGAATAGTATCAATCAGCCCCAGCATTTT. The encoded protein is CASSPLYGNSINQPQHF.

This clone has just a few counts. J is TRBJ2-1 and V is TRBV7-9, with TRBD2 matching over 8 bases. Germline V CDR1 and CDR2: SEHNR, FQNEAQ (reference sequence). After removal of 8 bases from V and 3 bases from J, the junction contained 9 bases not matched to a gene. This CDR3 is 15 amino acids long. CDR3 coding DNA: TGTGCCAGCTCCGGAGGACTAGCAGGCTACAATGAGCAGTTCTTC. It is translated as CASSGGLAGYNEQFF.

The J gene is TRBJ2-1, the V gene TRBV7-8; D not certain. V lost 3 bases to trimming and J lost 8 bases, with 2 bases between them. Per the germline V gene, CDR1 is SGHVS and CDR2 is FQNEAQ. The CDR3 spans 10 residues. DNA of the CDR3: TGTGCCAGCAGCTTGGATGAGCAGTTCTTC. Its translation is CASSLDEQFF.

This chain links TRBV18 with TRBJ1-5; D remains ambiguous. The length of the CDR3 is 19 residues. V lost 2 bases and J 3 bases, leaving 23 bases between the germline ends. Germline V gene lookup returns CDR1 KGHSH and CDR2 LQKENI. The CDR3 region has the DNA TGTGCCAGCTCACCAGTGGAGCAGAGGTTAACGATAAACAATCAGCCCCAGCATTTT. It encodes CASSPVEQRLTINNQPQHF.

The DNA of the CDR3 is TGTGCCAGTAGTATAGGACCTTCGGCGGAAGACTATGGCTACACCTTC. It is translated as CASSIGPSAEDYGYTF. This rearrangement joins TRBV19 to TRBJ1-2; D remains unclear. The length of the CDR3 is 16 residues. Trimming took off 1 base at V and 3 bases at J, with 15 bases between the two ends. Germline-derived CDR1 and CDR2 are LNHDA and SQIVND (reference sequence).

This clone was observed many times. The CDR3 region is CASRGEKGDYEQYF. Written as DNA, the CDR3 is TGTGCCAGCAGGGGGGAGAAGGGGGACTACGAGCAGTACTTC. The chain couples TRBV28 to TRBJ2-7; weak D call: TRBD1 (6 bases). In germline, CDR1 is MDHEN, CDR2 SYDVKM. This CDR3 is built from 14 residues. Trimming pared 6 bases from V and 3 bases from J, leaving 15 bases between.

This clone was detected many times. The V gene is TRBV19, the J gene TRBJ2-3; 7 bases map to TRBD2. This CDR3 contains 14 residues. J lost 3 bases, V lost 8 bases, and 8 bases had no gene match. The germline V gene has CDR1 LNHDA and CDR2 SQIVND (reference sequence). The chain's CDR3 is CASWAREKTDTQYF. CDR3 coding DNA: TGTGCCAGTTGGGCGCGGGAGAAAACAGATACGCAGTATTTT.

This rearrangement joins TRBV7-7 to TRBJ2-1; D not resolved. V dropped 5 bases and J dropped 7 bases, with 12 bases sitting between them. This CDR3 is 13 amino acids long. Germline lookup yields CDR1 SSHAT and CDR2 FNYEAQ (reference sequence). CDR3 protein: CASSPRIGNEQFF. CDR3 sequence (DNA): TGTGCCAGCAGCCCCCGAATCGGGAATGAGCAGTTCTTC.

Here the CDR3 DNA reads TGTGCCTCAGTTGCTTGGGAACTTCTCCTCCTTAACTATGGCTACACCTTC. It codes for CASVAWELLLLNYGYTF. The chain couples TRBV30 to TRBJ1-2; D is unclear. Germline V CDR1 and CDR2: GTSNPN, SVGIG (reference sequence). The CDR3 extends over 17 amino acids. V was shortened by 7 bases and J by 1 base, with 25 bases between the two germline ends.